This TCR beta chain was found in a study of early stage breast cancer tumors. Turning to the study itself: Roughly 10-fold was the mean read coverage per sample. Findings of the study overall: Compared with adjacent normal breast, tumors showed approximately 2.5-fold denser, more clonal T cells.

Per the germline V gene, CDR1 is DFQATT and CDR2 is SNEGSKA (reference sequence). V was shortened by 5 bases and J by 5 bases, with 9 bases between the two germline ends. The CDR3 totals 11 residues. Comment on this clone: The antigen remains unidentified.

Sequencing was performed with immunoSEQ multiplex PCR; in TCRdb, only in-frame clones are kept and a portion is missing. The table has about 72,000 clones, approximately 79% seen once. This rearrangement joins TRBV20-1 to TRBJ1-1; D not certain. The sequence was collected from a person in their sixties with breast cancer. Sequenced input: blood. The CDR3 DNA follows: TGCAGTGCTTTCGATGCTACTGAAGCTTTCTTT. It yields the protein CSAFDATEAFF.